A single sample is the source of the 29 T cell receptor beta chains below, sequenced in a study of human T cells and chemical hapten exposure. TCRdb redid the calling of the RACE reads with MiXCR, one entry per CDR3 protein. The repertoire holds roughly 40,000 distinct CDR3 sequences, with 10% to 13% as singletons. Time point reported: pre-sensitization, week 0. Treatment meaning: therapeutic diphenylcyclopropenone sensitization with weekly scalp DPC. The sequences come from whole blood, collected in connection with sensitization to the hapten diphenylcyclopropenone (DPC). Every receptor here comes from a man younger than 40 with alopecia areata. Some clones in this sample may be carry-over from other donors' samples.

V is TRBV11-3 and J is TRBJ1-4; no clear D gene. This CDR3 comprises 15 residues. CDR1 is SGHNT, CDR2 YENEEA, per germline. V lost 1 base, J lost 5 bases, and 11 bases lay in between. CDR3 nucleotide sequence: TGTGCCAGCAGCTTAGCCGCGATACAGAATGAAAAACTGTTTTTT. It translates to CASSLAAIQNEKLFF.

The chain recombines TRBV5-8 with TRBJ1-2, with D unresolved. Germline V lookup: CDR1 SGHTS, CDR2 YDEGEE. Deletions cut 5 bases from V and 9 bases from J, with 11 bases between. CDR3 length: 11 residues. The DNA of the CDR3 is TGTGCCAGCAGTCGGTATAATAGCTACACCTTC. This encodes CASSRYNSYTF.

In its sample, this clonotype was seen many times. V is TRBV7-8 and J is TRBJ2-3; perhaps TRBD2 as D (5 bases). With 5 bases removed from V and 2 bases from J, the gap between germline ends came to 17 bases. The CDR3 length is 16 residues. Germline values: CDR1 SGHVS, CDR2 FQNEAQ. The CDR3 region is CASSPAGLSSTDTQYF. DNA of the CDR3: TGTGCCAGCAGCCCCGCCGGACTGAGTTCCACAGATACGCAGTATTTT.

CDR3 protein: CASRKTGAYEQYV. The DNA of the CDR3 is TGTGCCAGCAGAAAGACAGGAGCCTACGAGCAGTACGTC. This sequence joins TRBV6-2 or TRBV6-3 and TRBJ2-7; perhaps TRBD1 as D (6 bases). Germline values: CDR1 MNHEY, CDR2 SVGEGT. V gave up 6 bases and J gave up 2 bases, with 11 bases separating them. CDR3 length equals 13 residues.

Ten or more counts support this clonotype. The V and J genes are TRBV7-3 and TRBJ2-2; 7 bases are a match to TRBD2. From germline, CDR1 is SGHTA and CDR2 FQGTGA. The CDR3 sequence is 16 residues long. Trimming at V came to 3 bases and at J to 3 bases, leaving 7 bases not matched to a gene. CDR3 nucleotides: TGTGCCAGCAGCTTTAGCGGACTAGAAGACACCGGGGAGCTGTTTTTT. It yields the protein CASSFSGLEDTGELFF.

J is TRBJ2-7 and V is TRBV20-1; TRBD1 agrees at 9 bases. The CDR3 runs 14 residues. J was trimmed by 7 bases and V by 5 bases; bases with no gene match: 12. Germline CDR1 DFQATT, CDR2 SNEGSKA (reference sequence). The CDR3 bases are TGCAGTGCTTTAAGGACAGGGGAGGCGGGTGAGCAGTACGTC. It translates to CSALRTGEAGEQYV.

In regard to this clonotype: One base away lies a much larger clone, so this may be a sequencing read error. The chain carries TRBV7-3 and TRBJ2-3; 9 nucleotides match TRBD1. The CDR3 covers 15 residues. Germline CDR1 and CDR2: SGHTA and FQGTGA. The CDR3, as DNA: TGTGCCAGCAGCCCCAACAGGGGGCGGACAGATACGCTGTATTTT. Protein product: CASSPNRGRTDTLYF.

The CDR3 loop reads CSAASAGHSNQPQHF. The CDR3 coding sequence is TGCAGTGCTGCCTCAGCCGGACACAGCAATCAGCCCCAGCATTTT. The genes are TRBV20-1 and TRBJ1-5; possibly TRBD1 for D (5 bases). The CDR3 runs 15 residues. Per the germline V gene, CDR1 is DFQATT and CDR2 is SNEGSKA (reference sequence). The V end lost 5 bases, the J end lost 1 base, and 15 bases lay between the germline ends.

There are a few counts of this clonotype. The J gene is TRBJ1-5, the V gene TRBV7-9; perhaps TRBD1 as D (5 bases). The CDR3 consists of 13 residues. Looked up from germline, CDR1 is SEHNR and CDR2 is FQNEAQ (reference sequence). Trimming cost V 4 bases and J 7 bases, with 11 bases left between them. The CDR3 loop is CASSSGGGQPQHF. The CDR3 DNA is TGTGCCAGCAGCTCCGGGGGAGGGCAGCCCCAGCATTTT.

Note on this clonotype: This could be a read error, since a much larger clone is one nucleotide away. The gene calls are TRBV11-3 and TRBJ2-7; 8 positions match TRBD1. V was clipped by 5 bases and J by 2 bases; unmatched bases: 14. The CDR3 length is 17 residues. The germline gives CDR1 SGHNT, CDR2 YENEEA. The CDR3 here is CASSHMSTGARTYEQYF. CDR3 nucleotide sequence: TGTGCCAGCAGCCACATGTCGACAGGGGCCCGGACCTACGAGCAGTACTTC.

This clonotype was recorded many times. The gene calls are TRBV3-1 and TRBJ1-4, with TRBD1 identical over 9 bases. Looked up from germline, CDR1 is LGHDT and CDR2 is YNNKEL (reference sequence). The trim removed 3 bases at V and 7 bases at J, leaving 6 bases unmatched. This CDR3 contains 15 residues. DNA for the CDR3: TGTGCCAGCAGCCAGGTACAGGGGGCGCGTGAAAAACTGTTTTTT. It translates to CASSQVQGAREKLFF.

This rearrangement joins TRBV29-1 to TRBJ2-1, with D perhaps matching TRBD2 (5 bases). The V and J ends lost 0 bases and 9 bases respectively, with 12 bases between them. Germline CDR1 and CDR2: SQVTM and ANQGSEA. The CDR3 sequence is 13 residues long. CDR3 nucleotide sequence: TGCAGCGTTGAAGACCTGCTGGGGAGTGAGCAGTTCTTC. This codes for CSVEDLLGSEQFF.

The chain couples TRBV30 to TRBJ2-1; a weak D match, TRBD2 (6 bases). Trimming removed 2 bases at V and 5 bases at J, with 16 bases between. This CDR3 comprises 15 residues. Germline loops: CDR1 GTSNPN, CDR2 SVGIG (reference sequence). The CDR3 protein is CAWSNRRLGHNEQFF. DNA of the CDR3: TGTGCCTGGAGTAACCGCCGACTAGGGCACAATGAGCAGTTCTTC.

The chain combines TRBV29-1 with TRBJ2-1; 8 bases map to TRBD1. Germline CDR1 reads SQVTM; CDR2 reads ANQGSEA. This CDR3 is 14 amino acids long. After removal of 7 bases from V and 2 bases from J, the junction contained 7 bases not matched to a gene. CDR3 DNA: TGCAGCGCCGCCGACAGGGGAGCCTACAATGAGCAGTTCTTC. It translates to CSAADRGAYNEQFF.

As to this clonotype: A much larger clone sits a single nucleotide away, making a read error possible. The genes are TRBV3-1 and TRBJ2-3; the D gene is possibly TRBD2 (6 bases). Trimming left V 4 bases short and J 2 bases short, with 7 bases between. CDR1 and CDR2 (germline): LGHDT, YNNKEL (reference sequence). CDR3 length: 13 residues. CDR3 region: CASSRGVTDTQYF. CDR3 DNA: TGTGCCAGCAGCCGGGGGGTCACAGATACGCAGTATTTT.

This clonotype occurred a few times. The CDR3 DNA sequence: TGTGCCAGCAGTTACTCTTCCTCGACAGATACGCAGTATTTT. It specifies CASSYSSSTDTQYF. This chain uses TRBV6-6 with TRBJ2-3; D ambiguous. The CDR3 has 14 amino acids. Trimming removed 0 bases from V and 3 bases from J, with 7 bases in between. From germline, CDR1 is MNHNY and CDR2 SVGAGI (reference sequence).

In its sample, this clonotype was seen a few times. This rearrangement joins TRBV12-3 or TRBV12-4 to TRBJ1-1; perhaps TRBD1 as D (5 bases). The CDR3 totals 11 residues. V was clipped by 6 bases and J by 6 bases, with 8 bases between them. As DNA, the CDR3 is TGTGCCAGCAGGCGAGGGGCTGAAGCTTTCTTT. Its protein product is CASRRGAEAFF.

This clonotype has only a few counts. This sequence joins TRBV24-1 and TRBJ2-1, with D perhaps matching TRBD2 (6 bases). This CDR3 contains 14 residues. Trimming took 3 bases from V and 5 from J, leaving 10 bases between them. The germline V gene has CDR1 KGHDR and CDR2 SFDVKD. The CDR3 DNA follows: TGTGCCACCAGTGATACCGGGGGTAACAATGAGCAGTTCTTC. Translated: CATSDTGGNNEQFF.

The rearrangement links TRBV28 to TRBJ1-2; D gene uncertain. V dropped 5 bases and J dropped 8 bases, with 12 bases sitting between them. The CDR3 totals 12 residues. Germline CDR1 MDHEN, CDR2 SYDVKM. For the CDR3, the DNA is TGTGCCAGCAGTCCGGGTCCCGGAGGCTACACCTTC. Residues: CASSPGPGGYTF.

This clonotype has ten or more counts. The chain is built from TRBV6-5 and TRBJ1-1; unclear D gene. V lost 6 bases and J 4 bases, leaving 15 bases between the germline ends. CDR1 and CDR2 (germline): MNHEY, SVGAGI. The CDR3 has 14 residues. The CDR3 DNA follows: TGTGCCAGCAGCCGACCTGGGGATCGCACTGAAGCTTTCTTT. It specifies CASSRPGDRTEAFF.

This clonotype was observed at least ten times. V usage is TRBV11-2 and J usage is TRBJ2-6, with D unclear. The CDR3 has 15 residues. V was cut by 1 base and J by 1 base, with 5 bases left in between. Germline loops: CDR1 SGHAT, CDR2 FQNNGV. CDR3 nucleotide sequence: TGTGCCAGCAGCTTAGGTCGGTCTGGGGCCAACGTCCTGACTTTC. This codes for CASSLGRSGANVLTF.

This clonotype has only a few counts. The chain carries TRBV29-1 and TRBJ2-1; 7 bases are shared with TRBD1. Germline V gives CDR1 SQVTM, CDR2 ANQGSEA. The V segment lost 2 bases and the J segment 7 bases; nucleotides outside the gene matches: 11. The CDR3 has 15 amino acids. The CDR3: CSVERDILQGNEQFF. As DNA, the CDR3 is TGCAGCGTTGAACGGGACATCCTACAGGGGAATGAGCAGTTCTTC.

The table lists this clonotype with a few counts. The chain joins TRBV4-1 to TRBJ1-1; 7 nucleotides agree with TRBD1. The CDR3 contains 15 residues. Germline V CDR1 and CDR2: MGHRA, YSYEKL. V was clipped by 5 bases and J by 0 bases; unmatched bases: 6. The CDR3 DNA is TGCGCCAGCAGCAAACGGACAGGCCTGAACACTGAAGCTTTCTTT. Translated, it gives CASSKRTGLNTEAFF.

The V call is TRBV28, the J call TRBJ2-4, with 9 bases lining up with TRBD1. V was pared by 0 bases and J by 2 bases, with 8 bases of the junction left unmatched. CDR1 and CDR2 from the germline V gene are MDHEN and SYDVKM. The CDR3 has 18 residues. CDR3 sequence reads: CASSLWPGQGGTKNIQYF. CDR3 bases: TGTGCCAGCAGTTTATGGCCGGGACAGGGAGGAACCAAAAACATTCAGTACTTC.

This clonotype was detected ten times or more. The V gene is TRBV28, the J gene TRBJ1-2; 7 bases fit TRBD1. There are 14 residues in the CDR3. Per the germline V gene, CDR1 is MDHEN and CDR2 is SYDVKM. The V segment lost 5 bases and the J segment 5 bases; nucleotides outside the gene matches: 8. The CDR3 region has the DNA TGTGCCAGCAGTGCGTCCGGGACAGTTTATGGCTACACCTTC. Its translation is CASSASGTVYGYTF.

This clonotype has just a few counts. The rearrangement uses TRBV20-1 and TRBJ2-1; possible D gene TRBD2, 7 bases. Germline CDR1 and CDR2: DFQATT and SNEGSKA (reference sequence). The CDR3 has 14 amino acids. V was cut by 6 bases and J by 4 bases, with 16 bases left in between. The CDR3 nucleotides are TGCAGTGCCCCGAAGGGGGGGCCTTACAATGAGCAGTTCTTC. This encodes CSAPKGGPYNEQFF.

This clonotype appeared many times. The chain has TRBV3-1 and TRBJ1-5; tentatively, D is TRBD1 (6 bases). The ends were cut back, 0 bases at V and 4 bases at J, with 13 bases in the middle. Germline V gene data show CDR1 as LGHDT and CDR2 as YNNKEL (reference sequence). The CDR3 is made up of 16 amino acids. In DNA, the CDR3 is TGTGCCAGCAGCCAAGATGGCGGGGGCGCGAATCAGCCCCAGCATTTT. Its translation: CASSQDGGGANQPQHF.

This clonotype was seen ten or more times. The rearrangement uses TRBV6-6 and TRBJ2-3; D is perhaps TRBD2 (7 bases). V lost 2 bases and J lost 0, with 12 bases in between. Looked up from germline, CDR1 is MNHNY and CDR2 is SVGAGI (reference sequence). The CDR3 runs to 16 residues. CDR3 protein: CASSYGRGLSTDTQYF. CDR3 nucleotide sequence: TGTGCCAGCAGTTACGGGCGGGGGCTAAGCACAGATACGCAGTATTTT.

This clonotype was observed many times. The V gene is TRBV11-2, the J gene TRBJ2-7; tentatively, D is TRBD1 (5 bases). V was shortened by 6 bases and J by 3 bases, with 15 bases between the two germline ends. The CDR3 has 14 amino acids. The germline V gene has CDR1 SGHAT and CDR2 FQNNGV. CDR3 nucleotide sequence: TGTGCCAGCAGTTTAACCAGACAGATCTACGAGCAGTACTTC. Its protein is CASSLTRQIYEQYF.